The clone carrying this TCR beta chain was seen many times. The antigen remains undetermined. CDR1 is SGHTA and CDR2 is FQGTGA in the germline V gene. There are 14 residues in the CDR3. V shed 6 bases, J shed 2 bases, and the junction held 4 bases outside the gene matches. A TCRbeta library incorporating unique molecular identifiers was prepared. TCRdb re-analysed the PCR reads in MiXCR, keeping a single row per CDR3 protein. The table records about 240,000 distinct CDR3 sequences, about 26% of them present only once. This sample is part of a study of T-cell reconstitution after alpha-beta-depleted transplantation in children. Study-level findings and limits: It was surviving recipient T cells and thymic progenitors that gave some patients high TCRbeta diversity at day 60. Approximately two months post-transplant, alpha-beta T cells reportedly originated from several hundred expanded graft clones.

Sequences were derived from PBMCs, sampled before TCRalphabeta/CD19-depleted stem cell transplant. This receptor was obtained from a girl aged 2-10 years with Fanconi anemia, due to receive a stem cell transplant. J is TRBJ1-2 and V is TRBV7-3; 9 positions agree with TRBD1. The chain's CDR3 is CASSAGTGNYGYTF. In DNA, the CDR3 is TGTGCCAGCAGTGCCGGGACAGGGAACTATGGCTACACCTTC.